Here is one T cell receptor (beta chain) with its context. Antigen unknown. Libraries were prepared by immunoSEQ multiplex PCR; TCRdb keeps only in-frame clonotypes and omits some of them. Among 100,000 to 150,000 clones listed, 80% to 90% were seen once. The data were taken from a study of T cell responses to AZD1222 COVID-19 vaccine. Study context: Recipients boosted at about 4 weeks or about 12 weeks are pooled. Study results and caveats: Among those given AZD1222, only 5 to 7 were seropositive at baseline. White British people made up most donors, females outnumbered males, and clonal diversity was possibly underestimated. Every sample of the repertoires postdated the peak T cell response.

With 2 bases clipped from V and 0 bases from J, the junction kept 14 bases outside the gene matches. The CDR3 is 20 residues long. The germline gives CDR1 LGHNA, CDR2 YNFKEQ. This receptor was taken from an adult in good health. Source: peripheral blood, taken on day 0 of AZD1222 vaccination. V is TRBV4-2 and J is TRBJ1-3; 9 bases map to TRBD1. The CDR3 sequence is CASSQRGDRVPLGSGNTIYF. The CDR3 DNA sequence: TGTGCCAGCAGCCAAAGGGGGGACAGGGTACCACTGGGCTCTGGAAACACCATATATTTT.